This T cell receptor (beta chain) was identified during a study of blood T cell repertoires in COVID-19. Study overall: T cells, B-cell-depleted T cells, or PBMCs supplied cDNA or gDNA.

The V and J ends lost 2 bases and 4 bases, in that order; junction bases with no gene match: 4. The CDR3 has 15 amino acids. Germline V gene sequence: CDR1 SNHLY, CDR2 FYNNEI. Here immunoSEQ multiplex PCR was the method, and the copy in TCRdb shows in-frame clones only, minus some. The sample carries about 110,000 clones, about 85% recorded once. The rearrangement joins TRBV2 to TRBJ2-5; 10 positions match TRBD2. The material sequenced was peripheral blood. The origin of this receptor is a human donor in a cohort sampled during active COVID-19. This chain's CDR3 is CASSELLAGVETQYF. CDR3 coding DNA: TGTGCCAGCAGTGAACTGCTAGCGGGAGTAGAGACCCAGTACTTC.